Listed below are T cell receptor beta chains from one sample, sequenced in a study of cytomegalovirus exposure and HLA in healthy donors. Sequencing was performed with immunoSEQ multiplex PCR; in TCRdb, only in-frame clones are kept and a portion is missing. The table has about 200,000 clones, 65% to 90% seen once. What was sequenced was PBMCs. The receptors stem from a woman aged 50 to 65 in good health and CMV-seronegative. Both conserved end residues are part of each CDR3. The D gene is left open where the match is weak. Clone size appears in some rows only: once, few, many, or a class for an expanded clone.

CDR3aa	CDR3nt	v_gene	d_gene	abundance	j_gene
CASSHLDRASSGANVLTF	TGTGCCAGCAGCCATTTGGACAGGGCGTCCTCTGGGGCCAACGTCCTGACTTTC	TRBV11-2	TRBD1	.	TRBJ2-6
CAISASAGVSETQYF	TGTGCCATCTCCGCTTCGGCGGGAGTTTCAGAGACCCAGTACTTC	TRBV10-3	TRBD2	.	TRBJ2-5
CASSSGTGGNQPQHF	TGTGCCAGCAGCTCCGGGACAGGGGGCAATCAGCCCCAGCATTTT	TRBV6-1	TRBD1	.	TRBJ1-5
CASSGWGVTGELFF	TGTGCCAGCAGTGGTTGGGGGGTAACCGGGGAGCTGTTTTTT	TRBV6-1	.	.	TRBJ2-2
CASSSDRNSGANVLTF	TGTGCCAGCAGCTCGGACAGAAACTCTGGGGCCAACGTCCTGACTTTC	TRBV7-9	.	once	TRBJ2-6
CASSIRRDTQYF	TGTGCCAGTAGTATAAGGAGGGATACGCAGTATTTT	TRBV19	.	few	TRBJ2-3
CASSPQTGTGDF	TGTGCCAGCTCACCCCAAACCGGGACAGGGGACTTC	TRBV18	TRBD1	.	TRBJ2-4
CASSQDPTGGPFNEQFF	TGCGCCAGCAGCCAAGATCCGACAGGGGGCCCTTTCAATGAGCAGTTCTTC	TRBV4-3	TRBD1	.	TRBJ2-1
CASSFSSGPNTGELFF	TGTGCCAGCAGCTTCTCATCAGGGCCGAACACCGGGGAGCTGTTTTTT	TRBV7-9	.	.	TRBJ2-2
CASRSLVFSGTSGRDRKGELFF	TGTGCCAGCAGAAGTTTAGTATTCTCGGGGACTAGCGGGAGGGACAGAAAAGGGGAGCTGTTTTTT	TRBV28	TRBD2	.	TRBJ2-2
CSVELGDSSYEQYF	TGCAGCGTTGAACTCGGAGATAGCTCCTACGAGCAGTACTTC	TRBV29-1	.	.	TRBJ2-7
CAWSANFLIQGRGNTIYF	TGTGCCTGGAGTGCGAACTTCCTGATACAGGGGCGAGGAAACACCATATATTTT	TRBV30	TRBD1	.	TRBJ1-3
CASSLAPGAGGSYNEQFF	TGTGCCAGCAGCTTAGCCCCCGGAGCGGGAGGTTCCTACAATGAGCAGTTCTTC	TRBV7-9	TRBD2	.	TRBJ2-1
CASSWGTSGYGQYF	TGCGCCAGCAGCTGGGGGACTAGCGGCTACGGGCAGTACTTC	TRBV5-1	TRBD2	.	TRBJ2-7
CASSRAGYEQYF	TGTGCCAGCTCAAGGGCGGGCTACGAGCAGTACTTC	TRBV18	.	.	TRBJ2-7
CASSLRHSNNYGYTF	TGTGCCAGCAGCTTGCGGCACTCTAACAACTATGGCTACACCTTC	TRBV7-9	.	.	TRBJ1-2
CASSFFPGLAENNEQFF	TGTGCCAGCAGCTTTTTTCCGGGACTAGCGGAGAACAATGAGCAGTTCTTC	TRBV7-3	TRBD2	.	TRBJ2-1
CASSSTWGDNQPQHF	TGTGCCAGCAGTTCAACGTGGGGCGATAATCAGCCCCAGCATTTT	TRBV6-1	.	.	TRBJ1-5
CASSISGGTDTQYF	TGTGCCAGCAGCATCAGCGGGGGCACAGATACGCAGTATTTT	TRBV5-4	TRBD2	.	TRBJ2-3
CASSVHSTNEKLFF	TGTGCCAGCAGTGTTCACAGCACTAATGAAAAACTGTTTTTT	TRBV2	.	.	TRBJ1-4
CASSLSPGELFF	TGTGCCAGCAGCTTATCCCCAGGGGAGCTGTTTTTT	TRBV7-2	.	.	TRBJ2-2
CASSHRGPETQYF	TGTGCCAGTAGTCATAGGGGGCCAGAGACCCAGTACTTC	TRBV19	TRBD1	.	TRBJ2-5
CASSSTGGNTYEQYF	TGTGCCAGCAGTTCGACAGGGGGGAATACCTACGAGCAGTACTTC	TRBV28	TRBD1	.	TRBJ2-7
CASSLRERGYNEQFF	TGCGCCAGCAGCCTGCGGGAGAGAGGATACAATGAGCAGTTCTTC	TRBV5-1	TRBD2	.	TRBJ2-1
CASSSTGGNTEAFF	TGTGCCAGCAGCTCGACCGGGGGGAACACTGAAGCTTTCTTT	TRBV7-6	.	.	TRBJ1-1
CAWSVGQLFFTPATNEKLFF	TGTGCCTGGAGTGTAGGACAGCTATTTTTTACACCGGCAACTAATGAAAAACTGTTTTTT	TRBV30	.	.	TRBJ1-4
CASSFSDRAGTEAFF	TGTGCCAGCAGTTTCTCGGACAGGGCGGGCACTGAAGCTTTCTTT	TRBV27	TRBD1	.	TRBJ1-1
CASSPGGTGKYEQYF	TGTGCCAGCAGCCCCGGCGGGACAGGGAAATACGAGCAGTACTTC	TRBV11-3	TRBD1	.	TRBJ2-7
CASSVGQVNTEAFF	TGTGCCAGCAGCGTAGGACAGGTGAACACTGAAGCTTTCTTT	TRBV9	.	.	TRBJ1-1
CASSDETSSVKNIQYF	TGTGCCAGCAGCGACGAGACTAGCTCGGTCAAAAACATTCAGTACTTC	TRBV7-2	TRBD2	.	TRBJ2-4
CASSLGRAPGGWSETQYF	TGCGCCAGCTCCTTAGGACGGGCCCCAGGAGGATGGTCAGAGACCCAGTACTTC	TRBV5-1	.	.	TRBJ2-5
CASSQGTLYNEKLFF	TGCGCCAGCAGCCAAGGGACACTGTATAATGAAAAACTGTTTTTT	TRBV4-3	.	once	TRBJ1-4
CASSPTANTEAFF	TGTGCCAGCTCACCAACAGCGAACACTGAAGCTTTCTTT	TRBV18	.	.	TRBJ1-1
CSVAGQGSEQYF	TGCAGCGTTGCGGGACAGGGGAGCGAGCAGTACTTC	TRBV29-1	TRBD1	once	TRBJ2-7
CASSQAWNEQYF	TGTGCCAGCAGCCAGGCTTGGAACGAGCAGTACTTC	TRBV9	.	once	TRBJ2-7
CASSPILAGGRNEQFF	TGTGCCAGCAGCCCCATACTAGCGGGAGGCCGTAATGAGCAGTTCTTC	TRBV11-2	TRBD2	.	TRBJ2-1
CASSLASFTVNEQFF	TGTGCCAGCAGCTTAGCTTCCTTTACGGTTAATGAGCAGTTCTTC	TRBV7-9	.	.	TRBJ2-1
CASSPDRFRYTF	TGTGCCAGCAGCCCGGACAGGTTTCGCTACACCTTC	TRBV6-5	TRBD1	.	TRBJ1-2
CASKEDPNTGELFF	TGTGCCAGCAAGGAGGATCCGAACACCGGGGAGCTGTTTTTT	TRBV6-4	.	.	TRBJ2-2
CASSAREGRGCYEQYF	TGTGCCAGCAGCGCCAGGGAGGGCAGGGGTTGCTACGAGCAGTACTTC	TRBV21-1	.	.	TRBJ2-7
CASSRRHRGNEQFF	TGTGCCAGCAGTCGGAGGCACAGGGGCAATGAGCAGTTCTTC	TRBV6-5	TRBD1	once	TRBJ2-1
CASSQRTGGNNEQFF	TGTGCCAGCAGCCAAAGGACAGGGGGCAACAATGAGCAGTTCTTC	TRBV5-4	TRBD1	.	TRBJ2-1
CAWRGTGPNTGELFF	TGTGCCTGGAGAGGGACAGGCCCGAACACCGGGGAGCTGTTTTTT	TRBV30	TRBD1	once	TRBJ2-2
CASTRHGRRLAAKNIQYF	TGTGCCAGCACCCGTCACGGGAGACGTCTCGCGGCCAAAAACATTCAGTACTTC	TRBV7-9	.	.	TRBJ2-4
CASRSQAGLTEAFF	TGTGCCAGCAGGTCCCAGGCGGGGCTCACTGAAGCTTTCTTT	TRBV6-1	.	.	TRBJ1-1
CASSQQGQGGYGYTF	TGCGCCAGCAGCCAACAGGGACAGGGAGGATATGGCTACACCTTC	TRBV4-1	TRBD1	.	TRBJ1-2